These 5 T cell receptor beta chains were all obtained from the same sample, sequenced in a study of T cell clones after liver transplantation. The repertoire was sequenced with immunoSEQ multiplex PCR; TCRdb's copy has only in-frame clones and lacks some. The sample carries about 7,900 clones, 75% to 90% recorded once. The sequencing here drew on CD8+ T cells from blood, taken before liver transplant. These receptors were taken from a human donor who received a liver transplant.

The CDR3 DNA sequence: TGTGCCAGCAGTTTATCGAACGGGGGTCGGACTGAAGCTTTCTTT. Amino acid sequence: CASSLSNGGRTEAFF. This sequence joins TRBV27 and TRBJ1-1, with a weak D call TRBD1 (5 bases). V lost 0 bases and J 5 bases, leaving 13 bases between the germline ends. The germline CDR1 and CDR2 sequences are MNHEY and SMNVEV (reference sequence). The CDR3 contains 15 residues.

The chain is built from TRBV29-1 and TRBJ1-2; 7 bases align to TRBD1. The V gene's germline CDR1 is SQVTM and CDR2 ANQGSEA. The CDR3 loop spans 13 amino acids. V was clipped by 6 bases and J by 4 bases; unmatched bases: 8. CDR3 amino acids: CSVDPTGFYGYTF. Written as DNA, the CDR3 is TGCAGCGTCGACCCGACAGGGTTCTATGGCTACACCTTC. Together with reference TRBV29-1 and TRBJ1-2, the CDR3 gives the full variable domain: SAVISQKPSRDICQRGTSLTIQCQVDSQVTMMFWYRQQPGQSLTLIATANQGSEATYESGFVIDKFPISRPNLTFSTLTVSNMSPEDSSIYLCSVDPTGFYGYTFGSGTRLTVV.

This sequence joins TRBV7-9 and TRBJ2-3, with 9 bases lining up with TRBD2. V shed 2 bases, J shed 2 bases, and the junction held 5 bases outside the gene matches. The CDR3 is made up of 16 amino acids. From germline, CDR1 is SEHNR and CDR2 FQNEAQ (reference sequence). The CDR3 DNA sequence: TGTGCCAGCAGCTTAATTAGCGGGGGAACCACAGATACGCAGTATTTT. Translating gives CASSLISGGTTDTQYF.

The chain recombines TRBV18 with TRBJ2-7; 7 bases are a match to TRBD1. The junction had 10 bases not matched to a gene; V was cut back by 3 bases and J by 2 bases. The CDR3 spans 16 residues. From germline, CDR1 is KGHSH and CDR2 LQKENI. CDR3 nucleotides: TGTGCCAGCTCACCTAACCGGGACAGCCTTACCTACGAGCAGTACTTC. This translates into CASSPNRDSLTYEQYF. The full variable domain, rest sourced from reference TRBV18 and TRBJ2-7, is NAGVMQNPRHLVRRRGQEARLRCSPMKGHSHVYWYRQLPEEGLKFMVYLQKENIIDESGMPKERFSAEFPKEGPSILRIQQVVRGDSAAYFCASSPNRDSLTYEQYFGPGTRLTVT.

The chain recombines TRBV27 with TRBJ1-6; 10 bases line up with TRBD1. The germline CDR1 and CDR2 sequences are MNHEY and SMNVEV (reference sequence). V trimming: 5 bases; J trimming: 5 bases; junction bases outside the gene matches: 12. The CDR3 sequence is 18 residues long. The CDR3 spells CASSKESKTGGHNSPLHF. The CDR3 DNA follows: TGTGCCAGCAGTAAAGAATCTAAGACAGGGGGCCATAATTCACCCCTCCACTTT.